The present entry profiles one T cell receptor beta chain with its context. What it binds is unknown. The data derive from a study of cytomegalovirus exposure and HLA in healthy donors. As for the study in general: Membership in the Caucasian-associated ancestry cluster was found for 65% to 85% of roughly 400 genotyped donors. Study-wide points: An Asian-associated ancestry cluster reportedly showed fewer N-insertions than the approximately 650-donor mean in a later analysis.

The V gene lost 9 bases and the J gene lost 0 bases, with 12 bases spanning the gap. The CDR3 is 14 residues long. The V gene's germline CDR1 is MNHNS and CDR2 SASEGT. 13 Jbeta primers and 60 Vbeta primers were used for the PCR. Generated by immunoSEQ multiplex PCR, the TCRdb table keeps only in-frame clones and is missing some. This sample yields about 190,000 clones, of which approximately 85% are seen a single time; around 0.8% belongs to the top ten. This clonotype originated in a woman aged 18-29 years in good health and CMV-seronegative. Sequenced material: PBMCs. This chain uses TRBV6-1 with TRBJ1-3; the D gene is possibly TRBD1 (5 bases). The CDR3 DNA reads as TGTGCCAGTCTCAGGGTCTACTCTGGAAACACCATATATTTT. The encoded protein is CASLRVYSGNTIYF.